The rows below give T cell receptor beta chains drawn from one sample of a study of blood T cell repertoires in COVID-19. Profiling relied on immunoSEQ multiplex PCR, and the TCRdb table lists in-frame clones only, not all of them. The sample holds under 250,000 clones, about nine tenths seen once. The specimen sequenced was peripheral blood. Every receptor here comes from a man between 25 and 39 years old with COVID-19, enrolled during active disease. CDR3s include the opening cysteine and the closing phenylalanine or tryptophan. The order of the fields is V gene, D gene, J gene, clone size, CDR3 protein, CDR3 DNA. The D gene is left open where the match is weak. Only part of the rows carry a size: once, few, many, or a class if the clone is expanded.

v_call: TRBV11-3; d_call: .; j_call: TRBJ2-2; clone_size: .; cdr3_aa: CATAVGGNTGELFF; cdr3_nt: TGTGCCACCGCGGTGGGGGGTAACACCGGGGAGCTGTTTTTT
v_call: TRBV30; d_call: TRBD1; j_call: TRBJ1-6; clone_size: .; cdr3_aa: CAWRTPGQTFNSPLHF; cdr3_nt: TGTGCCTGGAGGACACCGGGACAGACCTTTAATTCACCCCTCCACTTT
v_call: TRBV9; d_call: .; j_call: TRBJ2-5; clone_size: .; cdr3_aa: CASSATVQETQYF; cdr3_nt: TGTGCCAGCAGCGCGACAGTCCAAGAGACCCAGTACTTC
v_call: TRBV10-2; d_call: .; j_call: TRBJ1-5; clone_size: .; cdr3_aa: CASSESGGNQPQHF; cdr3_nt: TGCGCCAGCAGTGAGTCGGGAGGGAATCAGCCCCAGCATTTT
v_call: TRBV6-1; d_call: .; j_call: TRBJ1-1; clone_size: .; cdr3_aa: CASSVEAGVPVTEAFF; cdr3_nt: TGTGCCAGCAGTGTCGAGGCAGGGGTGCCCGTCACTGAAGCTTTCTTT
v_call: TRBV5-4; d_call: .; j_call: TRBJ2-3; clone_size: .; cdr3_aa: CASSLLSTDTQYF; cdr3_nt: TGTGCCAGCAGCTTGCTAAGCACAGATACGCAGTATTTT
v_call: TRBV6-1; d_call: .; j_call: TRBJ2-2; clone_size: .; cdr3_aa: CASSEDSGPGELFF; cdr3_nt: TGTGCCAGCAGTGAGGACAGTGGGCCCGGGGAGCTGTTTTTT
v_call: TRBV4-1; d_call: TRBD1; j_call: TRBJ1-3; clone_size: .; cdr3_aa: CASSQGWGGGGGKSGNTIYF; cdr3_nt: TGCGCCAGCAGCCAAGGGTGGGGCGGAGGGGGCGGTAAATCTGGAAACACCATATATTTT
v_call: TRBV2; d_call: TRBD1; j_call: TRBJ2-5; clone_size: .; cdr3_aa: CASRRQGGYPYQETQYF; cdr3_nt: TGTGCCAGCAGACGACAGGGGGGGTACCCGTACCAAGAGACCCAGTACTTC
v_call: TRBV2; d_call: TRBD1; j_call: TRBJ1-1; clone_size: .; cdr3_aa: CASSGQGAHTEAFF; cdr3_nt: TGTGCCAGCAGCGGGCAGGGGGCGCACACTGAAGCTTTCTTT
v_call: TRBV5-5; d_call: .; j_call: TRBJ2-5; clone_size: .; cdr3_aa: CASSLVIGPQETQYF; cdr3_nt: TGTGCCAGCAGCTTGGTGATTGGGCCCCAAGAGACCCAGTACTTC
v_call: TRBV5-1; d_call: TRBD1; j_call: TRBJ2-7; clone_size: once; cdr3_aa: CASSSRQGRNYEQYF; cdr3_nt: TGCGCCAGCAGCTCTCGACAGGGGAGGAACTACGAGCAGTACTTC
v_call: TRBV30; d_call: .; j_call: TRBJ1-3; clone_size: once; cdr3_aa: CAWSVRPGLVGNTIYF; cdr3_nt: TGTGCCTGGAGTGTACGCCCGGGACTCGTTGGAAACACCATATATTTT
v_call: TRBV28; d_call: .; j_call: TRBJ2-7; clone_size: .; cdr3_aa: CASTLGAEQYF; cdr3_nt: TGTGCCAGCACCCTTGGAGCCGAGCAGTACTTC
v_call: TRBV5-1; d_call: .; j_call: TRBJ1-4; clone_size: once; cdr3_aa: CASRGPTGSSNEKLFF; cdr3_nt: TGCGCCAGCAGGGGCCCCACAGGGAGTTCTAATGAAAAACTGTTTTTT
v_call: TRBV7-6; d_call: .; j_call: TRBJ1-6; clone_size: .; cdr3_aa: CASSSLEGTNSPLHF; cdr3_nt: TGTGCCAGCAGCTCTTTGGAGGGGACGAATTCACCCCTCCACTTT
v_call: TRBV6-5; d_call: .; j_call: TRBJ2-1; clone_size: .; cdr3_aa: CASSPRRGNEQFF; cdr3_nt: TGTGCCAGCAGTCCTAGAAGGGGCAATGAGCAGTTCTTC
v_call: TRBV7-9; d_call: TRBD1; j_call: TRBJ1-1; clone_size: .; cdr3_aa: CASSHRQGSGTEAFF; cdr3_nt: TGTGCCAGCAGCCACAGACAGGGTAGTGGCACTGAAGCTTTCTTT
v_call: TRBV5-1; d_call: .; j_call: TRBJ2-1; clone_size: .; cdr3_aa: CASSLGQGKYNEQFF; cdr3_nt: TGCGCCAGCAGCTTGGGCCAGGGGAAGTACAATGAGCAGTTCTTC
v_call: TRBV7-2; d_call: .; j_call: TRBJ1-1; clone_size: .; cdr3_aa: CASSLNRDTHGGAFF; cdr3_nt: TGTGCCAGCAGCTTAAACCGGGACACTCATGGTGGGGCTTTCTTT
v_call: TRBV19; d_call: .; j_call: TRBJ1-3; clone_size: .; cdr3_aa: CATAPAAGSTIYF; cdr3_nt: TGTGCCACCGCACCTGCCGCGGGGAGCACCATATATTTT
v_call: TRBV13; d_call: .; j_call: TRBJ1-2; clone_size: .; cdr3_aa: CASSIRVVHGYTF; cdr3_nt: TGTGCCAGCAGCATCAGGGTTGTGCATGGCTACACCTTC